This TCR beta chain was recovered during a study of shared clonotypes between healthy human individuals. The study's findings and limits: The study found lower generation probabilities in non-shared clonotypes than in those shared by all four donors.

Every subset had its genomic DNA shared out evenly among several immunoSEQ plates. The input for sorted-subset replicate PCRs was about 0.2 ug DNA, tens of thousands of T cell genomes. Produced via immunoSEQ multiplex PCR; TCRdb's table is partial and in-frame only. The sample gives 1.5 million to 2.5 million clones, 85% to 95% of which show up once; 0.9% to 1.5% is in the top ten. This CDR3 comprises 18 residues. Germline CDR1 and CDR2: SGHNT and YYREEE (reference sequence). In the naive CD8 group, cells lacked CD45RO and were positively selected for CCR7, so terminally differentiated effector memory CD45RA+ cells were left out. Comment on this clone: Its antigen is as yet unknown. One end of the junction fails to match germline, which may point to a read error.

J is TRBJ2-3 and V is TRBV5-4, with TRBD2 matching 8 bases. The clonotype comes from a man aged 18 to 29 in good health. Sequencing was done on a sample of naive CD8+ T cells sorted from blood. CDR3 in DNA: TGTGCCAGCAGCCCTCAGGAGGGTAGCGGGGCTCCTATAGGGATCAGTCGTTTT. Protein: CASSPQEGSGAPIGISRF. Looking up the rest from reference TRBV5-4 and TRBJ2-3 gives the full variable domain: ETGVTQSPTHLIKTRGQQVTLRCSSQSGHNTVSWYQQALGQGPQFIFQYYREEENGRGNFPPRFSGLQFPNYSSELNVNALELDDSALYLCASSPQEGSGAPIGISRFGPGTRLTVL.